The 5 T cell receptor beta chains given below trace back to one sample, sequenced in a study of monozygotic twins with inflammatory bowel disease. TCRdb reanalyzed the 5' RACE reads and collapses them to one entry per CDR3 protein, without DNA. The sample spans 300,000 to 450,000 distinct CDR3 sequences; the ten largest clones claim just over 2.5%. The specimen sequenced was blood. The source is a human donor with ulcerative colitis or Crohn's disease, or a healthy co-twin of an affected twin (not recorded which).

The chain recombines TRBV14 with TRBJ2-2; TCRdb indicates TRBD2, and absent DNA this call remains unverified. Per the germline V gene, CDR1 is SGHDN and CDR2 is FVKESK. The CDR3 runs to 15 residues. The CDR3 here is CASSQGTRRSGELFF.

This chain joins TRBV6-1 and TRBJ2-7; absent DNA, TCRdb's TRBD2 call cannot be checked. The CDR3 spans 15 residues. Germline CDR1 MNHNS, CDR2 SASEGT. The CDR3 is CASSDQGRRAYEQYF.

The chain's CDR3 is CASSLRGQILNEKLFF. The chain has TRBV7-2 and TRBJ1-4; TCRdb's D call of TRBD1 is untestable without DNA. Germline CDR1 is SGHTA and CDR2 is FQGNSA. This CDR3 contains 16 residues.

V gene TRBV12-3 or TRBV12-4 combines with J gene TRBJ2-1; TCRdb proposes TRBD1, but this gene call is untestable without DNA. CDR3 length equals 15 residues. CDR3: CASRLQGNPDHEQFF.

This chain uses TRBV7-8 with TRBJ1-6. From germline, CDR1 is SGHVS and CDR2 FQNEAQ. The CDR3 length is 15 residues. CDR3 residues: CASSLAPGFNSPLHF.